The rows below give T cell receptor beta chains drawn from one sample of a study of graft-versus-host responses after intestinal transplantation. Clones were read by immunoSEQ multiplex PCR, and TCRdb kept only the in-frame ones, dropping some. The sample has some 92,000 clones; roughly 92% are singletons. Their recognized antigens are unknown. This material consisted of unstimulated CD4+ T cells sorted from spleen or lymph node cells, taken before intestinal transplant. Receptor source: a human donor who received an intestinal transplant. CDR3s include the opening cysteine and the closing phenylalanine or tryptophan. D genes are given only for firm matches. Part of the rows lack a size; the others show once, few, many or a class for expanded clones.

clone_size,j_call,d_call,v_call,cdr3_nt,cdr3_aa
NA,TRBJ2-5,NA,TRBV5-1,TGCGCCAGCAGCCCAGGGGGAGGGCAGGAGACCCAGTACTTC,CASSPGGGQETQYF
NA,TRBJ2-1,TRBD2,TRBV5-1,TGCGCCAGCAGCTTGGGACGGACTAGCGGGAGGGATGAGCAGTTCTTC,CASSLGRTSGRDEQFF
NA,TRBJ2-7,NA,TRBV28,TGTGCCAGCAGCTGGACGGAAGAGCAGTACTTC,CASSWTEEQYF
NA,TRBJ1-3,NA,TRBV6-6,TGTGCCAGCAGCCGGGACCTAAGCTCTGGAAACACCATATATTTT,CASSRDLSSGNTIYF
NA,TRBJ1-3,TRBD1,TRBV29-1,TGCAGCGCCAGACTTGGACAGGGGGAGATGGGAAACACCATATATTTT,CSARLGQGEMGNTIYF
NA,TRBJ2-1,NA,TRBV6-1,TGTGCCAGCGGCGGAGGTAGAGACTACAATGAGCAGTTCTTC,CASGGGRDYNEQFF
NA,TRBJ1-4,NA,TRBV4-1,TGCGCCAGCAGCCAAGTCGGGGCAGATCGTGGAAAACTGTTTTTT,CASSQVGADRGKLFF
NA,TRBJ1-4,NA,TRBV9,TGTGCCAGCATCCTACCAGGGCAAACTGAAAAACTGTTTTTT,CASILPGQTEKLFF
NA,TRBJ2-2,NA,TRBV5-1,TGCGCCAGCAGCTTCGAGGGAGCGGGCACCGGGGAGCTGTTTTTT,CASSFEGAGTGELFF
NA,TRBJ2-3,TRBD2,TRBV29-1,TGCAGCGTAAAAGGGACTAGCGGGAGTCGATACGGCACAGATACGCAGTATTTT,CSVKGTSGSRYGTDTQYF
NA,TRBJ2-7,TRBD1,TRBV2,TGTGCCAGCAGTGTCAGAACCTGGGACAGCACCTACGAGCAGTACTTC,CASSVRTWDSTYEQYF
NA,TRBJ2-2,TRBD1,TRBV2,TGTGCCAGCACCGAACAGGGGGCCGGGGAGCTGTTTTTT,CASTEQGAGELFF
NA,TRBJ1-4,TRBD1,TRBV30,TGTGCCTGGAGCCTCCCCCGGTTCCAGACAGGGGGGTCGGAAAAACTGTTTTTT,CAWSLPRFQTGGSEKLFF
NA,TRBJ2-7,TRBD2,TRBV5-1,TGCGCCAGCAGGGAGGGTAGCGGGAACTCCTACGAGCAGTACTTC,CASREGSGNSYEQYF
NA,TRBJ2-2,NA,TRBV28,TGTGCCAGCAGTTTATATAAGCGTTCGAGGGGCACCGGGGAGCTGTTTTTT,CASSLYKRSRGTGELFF
NA,TRBJ1-3,NA,TRBV5-1,TGCGCCAGCAGCTTGGCGTGGCCTACCTCTGGAAACACCATATATTTT,CASSLAWPTSGNTIYF
once,TRBJ2-3,TRBD2,TRBV29-1,TGCAGCGTGGCCGGGACTAGCGGGAGAGGTAGCACAGATACGCAGTATTTT,CSVAGTSGRGSTDTQYF
NA,TRBJ1-5,TRBD1,TRBV7-6,TGTGCCAGCAGCCCGATGTTATCGACAGGGAGCAATCAGCCCCAGCATTTT,CASSPMLSTGSNQPQHF
NA,TRBJ2-1,TRBD2,TRBV10-2,TGCGCCAGCAGCGCCTTACCGGTCAAGCTAGCGGGAAATGAGCAGTTCTTC,CASSALPVKLAGNEQFF
once,TRBJ2-7,NA,TRBV4-1,TGCGCCAGCAGCCAAACACCGGGACCCTCCTACGAGCAGTACTTC,CASSQTPGPSYEQYF
NA,TRBJ2-1,TRBD1,TRBV19,TGTGCCAGTAGTATTGACAGGGGTTCGACCAATGAGCAGTTCTTC,CASSIDRGSTNEQFF
NA,TRBJ2-1,NA,TRBV6-1,TGTGCCAGCAGTGGGGAGATACGGAATGAGCAGTTCTTC,CASSGEIRNEQFF
NA,TRBJ2-1,TRBD2,TRBV30,TGTGCCTGGAGTAGACGGGCCGGGACTAGCGGGAGGGCCTACAATGAGCAGTTCTTC,CAWSRRAGTSGRAYNEQFF
NA,TRBJ2-1,TRBD2,TRBV12-5,TGTGCTAGTGGCCCTAGCGGGAGAGTCTACAATGAGCAGTTCTTC,CASGPSGRVYNEQFF
NA,TRBJ2-2,TRBD2,TRBV5-1,TGCGCCAGCAACCACTCGGGGGAGGGTGGGGAGCTGTTTTTT,CASNHSGEGGELFF
NA,TRBJ1-5,TRBD1,TRBV6-1,TGTGCCAGCAGCGGACAGGGGGAACTCAATCAGCCCCAGCATTTT,CASSGQGELNQPQHF
NA,TRBJ1-1,TRBD1,TRBV19,TGTGCCAGTAGTATCCCGACAGGGCCGGACACTGAAGCTTTCTTT,CASSIPTGPDTEAFF
NA,TRBJ2-7,TRBD2,TRBV11-2,TGTACCAGCGGGGTTGAGGGGAGGTACGAGCAGTACTTC,CTSGVEGRYEQYF
NA,TRBJ1-1,NA,TRBV5-1,TGCGCCAGCAGCCGACAGGTCCGGTCTTTTGAAGCTTTCTTT,CASSRQVRSFEAFF
NA,TRBJ2-7,NA,TRBV20-1,TGCAGTGCGATCGCAGTGGAGCAGTACTTC,CSAIAVEQYF
NA,TRBJ2-5,NA,TRBV28,TGTGCCAGCATTCCCGGAGGCGAGACCCAGTACTTC,CASIPGGETQYF
once,TRBJ2-1,TRBD1,TRBV7-9,TGTGCCAGCAGCTTAGGACAGGGCAATGAGCAGTTCTTC,CASSLGQGNEQFF
NA,TRBJ2-7,TRBD1,TRBV5-6,TGTGCCAGCAGCCGGGACAGGGGCCGTTACGAGCAGTACTTC,CASSRDRGRYEQYF
few,TRBJ2-7,NA,TRBV21-1,TGTGCCAGCAGCAAGGTCGAGAGACTAGGAGACGAGCAGTACTTC,CASSKVERLGDEQYF
NA,TRBJ2-5,NA,TRBV11-3,TGTGCCAGCAGCTTTTGGGCCCGGGACCCAGGTCTCTTAGGGGAGACCCAGTACTTC,CASSFWARDPGLLGETQYF
NA,TRBJ2-7,NA,TRBV7-6,TGTGCCAGCAGCTTAGCGCCAAACTACGAGCAGTACTTC,CASSLAPNYEQYF
NA,TRBJ1-3,TRBD1,TRBV5-1,TGCGCCAGCAAGGTTGGACAGGGGGCAGGAAACACCATATATTTT,CASKVGQGAGNTIYF
NA,TRBJ1-2,TRBD1,TRBV4-2,TGTGCCAGCAGCCCCCGGGACAGCGCAGCTAACTATGGCTACACCTTC,CASSPRDSAANYGYTF
NA,TRBJ2-7,TRBD2,TRBV28,TGTGCCAGCAGTTTAGCCGGGACTAGCGGGAGGGCCAGACGGGGCGAGCAGTACTTC,CASSLAGTSGRARRGEQYF
NA,TRBJ2-1,TRBD2,TRBV5-4,TGTGCCAGCAGCCGCCGGGACTACTATAACAATGAGCAGTTCTTC,CASSRRDYYNNEQFF
NA,TRBJ1-2,TRBD1,TRBV9,TGTGCCAGCAGCGTAGCAGACAGGGAGAAGTTAGGCTATGGCTACACCTTC,CASSVADREKLGYGYTF
NA,TRBJ2-7,NA,TRBV29-1,TGCAGCGTTGAATACAGGAACTCCTACGAGCAGTACTTC,CSVEYRNSYEQYF
NA,TRBJ2-5,NA,TRBV6-1,TGTGCCAGCAGTGACGCGGAACAAGAGACCCAGTACTTC,CASSDAEQETQYF
NA,TRBJ2-7,TRBD2,TRBV5-1,TGCACCAGCAGCTTGGCCCCTAGCGGGGAACCCTCCTACGAGCAGTACTTC,CTSSLAPSGEPSYEQYF
NA,TRBJ2-1,NA,TRBV9,TGTGCCAGCAGCGTAGGCGGTCGCTCCTACAATGAGCAGTTCTTC,CASSVGGRSYNEQFF
NA,TRBJ2-6,NA,TRBV11-2,TGTGCCAGCAGCTTACAGACCGGGACCGGGGCCAACGTCCTGACTTTC,CASSLQTGTGANVLTF
NA,TRBJ1-1,TRBD1,TRBV29-1,TGCAGCGTCGTCGGAGCGCAGGGGGCGCGGGACACTGAAGCTTTCTTT,CSVVGAQGARDTEAFF
NA,TRBJ1-5,NA,TRBV27,TGTGCCAGCAGTTTCGTAGATAGCAATCAGCCCCAGCATTTT,CASSFVDSNQPQHF
NA,TRBJ2-7,TRBD2,TRBV5-1,TGCGCCAGCAGCCACAACAGCGGGAGCTCCTACGAGCAGTACTTC,CASSHNSGSSYEQYF
once,TRBJ2-1,NA,TRBV28,TGTGCCAGCAGCCCTTGGGGGCAGGGGCTCGACAATGAGCAGTTCTTC,CASSPWGQGLDNEQFF
NA,TRBJ2-7,NA,TRBV15,TGTGCCACCAGCAGAGATAGGCCGGTGGTCGAGCAGTACTTC,CATSRDRPVVEQYF